This record concerns one T cell receptor beta chain sequence. The sample belongs to a study of blood T cell repertoires in COVID-19. Study as a whole: Sites in the United States, Italy and Spain provided acute and convalescent COVID-19 samples.

Participants reported their clinical history, and cohort assignment relied on those reports. Cohort 3 recovered donors had two negative PCRs, clearance, or symptom resolution. In the original analysis: Reference gene primer amplification yielded estimated nucleated cell counts. Repertoires were generated with immunoSEQ multiplex PCR, while TCRdb's copy carries only in-frame clones and drops some. V and J calls and clone size are given by that table; D and trimming were obtained from the DNA. This sample carries 280,000 or so clones, 87% of them seen once, and the ten largest clones take 6% to 7%. The TCR originated in a woman between 40 and 55 years old who had recovered from COVID-19. The specimen sequenced was PBMCs or T cells enriched from blood (not recorded which).

In nucleotides, the CDR3 is TGTGCCAGCAGTTCCCCGACTAGCGGAGGCGATGAGCAGTTCTTC. It is translated as CASSSPTSGGDEQFF. The chain employs TRBV28 and TRBJ2-1; 9 nucleotides match TRBD2. Germline CDR1 MDHEN, CDR2 SYDVKM. V shed 4 bases and J 8 bases; nucleotides not matched to a gene: 9. The length of the CDR3 is 15 residues.